These 10 T cell receptor beta chains were sequenced from one sample in a study of T cells after yellow fever vaccination. TCRdb re-derived calls from the 5' RACE reads in MiXCR, one entry per CDR3 protein. The repertoire consists of around 260,000 distinct CDR3 sequences, with roughly 5% occurring once and the leading ten covering under 3.5%. This material consisted of CD4+ T cells sorted from PBMCs, taken on the day of the yellow fever booster vaccination. The receptor source for this set is a man younger than 30 who received the YFV17D yellow fever vaccine.

The chain combines TRBV6-6 with TRBJ2-2; a possible D gene is TRBD1 (6 bases). Germline V gene data show CDR1 as MNHNY and CDR2 as SVGAGI (reference sequence). The CDR3 is 14 residues long. With 2 bases removed from V and 4 bases from J, the gap between germline ends came to 8 bases. This chain's CDR3 is CASSYGQSTGELFF. The DNA for the CDR3 is TGTGCCAGCAGTTACGGACAGAGCACCGGGGAGCTGTTTTTT.

This clonotype was picked up many times. The chain carries TRBV7-2 and TRBJ2-2; 10 bases match TRBD2. Per germline, CDR1 SGHTA and CDR2 FQGNSA. V gave up 4 bases and J gave up 4 bases; unmatched junction bases: 9. The CDR3 extends over 17 amino acids. The CDR3 DNA reads as TGTGCCAGCAGCTCTCAGCGGGGGGGCCGAGGCACCGGGGAGCTGTTTTTT. This sequence encodes CASSSQRGGRGTGELFF. Based on the CDR3 plus reference TRBV7-2 and TRBJ2-2, the full variable domain is GAGVSQSPSNKVTEKGKDVELRCDPISGHTALYWYRQSLGQGLEFLIYFQGNSAPDKSGLPSDRFSAERTGGSVSTLTIQRTQQEDSAVYLCASSSQRGGRGTGELFFGEGSRLTVL.

In its sample, this clonotype was seen many times. V is TRBV6-5 and J is TRBJ2-7; 9 bases fit TRBD2. Germline V gene data show CDR1 as MNHEY and CDR2 as SVGAGI. Unmatched junction bases numbered 2, after V lost 2 bases and J lost 0 bases. This CDR3 has 15 residues. The DNA for the CDR3 is TGTGCCAGCAGTTACGCGGGGGGGAGCTCCTACGAGCAGTACTTC. It specifies CASSYAGGSSYEQYF.

Regarding this clonotype: Sequence at one end of the junction differs from germline and may be a read error. CDR3 coding DNA: TGCGCCAGCAGCCCAGGGGCGAACACCGGGGAGCTGATTTTT. This encodes CASSPGANTGELIF. The V and J genes are TRBV5-1 and TRBJ2-2; TRBD1 is a possible D gene (6 bases). This CDR3 contains 14 residues. In germline, CDR1 is SGHRS, CDR2 YFSETQ. The full variable domain, in which reference TRBV5-1 and TRBJ2-2 provide the parts outside the CDR3, is KAGVTQTPRYLIKTRGQQVTLSCSPISGHRSVSWYQQTPGQGLQFLFEYFSETQRNKGNFPGRFSGRQFSNSRSEMNVSTLELGDSALYLCASSPGANTGELIFGEGSRLTVL.

A few counts support this clonotype. The CDR3: CASSYSQASTDTQYF. The CDR3 bases are TGTGCCAGCAGTTACTCGCAGGCTAGCACAGATACGCAGTATTTT. The V and J genes are TRBV6-5 and TRBJ2-3; D unresolved. Germline V lookup: CDR1 MNHEY, CDR2 SVGAGI. V gave up 0 bases and J gave up 0 bases, with 7 bases separating them. This CDR3 spans 15 amino acids.

V is TRBV28 and J is TRBJ1-2, with D tentatively TRBD1 (6 bases). With 5 bases removed from V and 4 bases from J, the gap between germline ends came to 14 bases. This CDR3 spans 14 amino acids. Germline CDR1 and CDR2: MDHEN and SYDVKM. This CDR3 is CASSTPRGGYGYTF. For the CDR3, the DNA is TGTGCCAGCAGTACCCCGAGGGGGGGCTATGGCTACACCTTC.

This clonotype appeared many times. The rearrangement links TRBV20-1 to TRBJ1-4; D not certain. Trimming cost V 6 bases and J 11 bases, with 13 bases left between them. CDR1 and CDR2 (germline): DFQATT, SNEGSKA (reference sequence). CDR3 length equals 11 residues. The DNA for the CDR3 is TGCAGTGCGCCTAAATACGGGAAACTGTTTTTT. As protein: CSAPKYGKLFF.

This clonotype was found a few times. J is TRBJ2-7 and V is TRBV11-2; TRBD1 aligns across 7 bases. Germline trimming cut 5 bases from V and 5 bases from J; bases unmatched to any gene: 3. Germline CDR1 is SGHAT and CDR2 is FQNNGV. This CDR3 is built from 12 residues. In DNA form, the CDR3 reads TGTGCCAGCAGCCGTGACAGGGACGAGCAGTACGTC. This sequence encodes CASSRDRDEQYV.

This clonotype was picked up a small number of times. The chain's CDR3 is CASSLYNRGKLFF. CDR3 DNA: TGTGCCAGCAGTCTATACAACAGGGGAAAACTGTTTTTT. The J gene is TRBJ1-4, the V gene TRBV12-3 or TRBV12-4; 7 positions match TRBD1. This CDR3 has 13 residues. V lost 5 bases to trimming and J lost 10 bases; unmatched junction nucleotides: 7.

This clonotype was found many times. The rearrangement joins TRBV5-1 to TRBJ2-2, with D tentatively TRBD1 (6 bases). Trimming removed 4 bases at V and 3 bases at J, with 16 bases between. Germline V gene data show CDR1 as SGHRS and CDR2 as YFSETQ. CDR3 length: 16 amino acids. The DNA of the CDR3 is TGCGCCAGCAGCCCCCGTAGACAGGAGGACACCGGGGAGCTGTTTTTT. The encoded protein is CASSPRRQEDTGELFF. The whole variable domain, remainder taken from reference TRBV5-1 and TRBJ2-2, is KAGVTQTPRYLIKTRGQQVTLSCSPISGHRSVSWYQQTPGQGLQFLFEYFSETQRNKGNFPGRFSGRQFSNSRSEMNVSTLELGDSALYLCASSPRRQEDTGELFFGEGSRLTVL.